This T cell receptor (beta chain) was retrieved from a study of blood T cell repertoires in COVID-19. Overall study context: Nucleic acid was either cDNA or gDNA, and it came from T cells, B-cell-depleted T cells, or PBMCs.

Libraries were prepared by immunoSEQ multiplex PCR; TCRdb keeps only in-frame clonotypes and omits some of them. Here the sample spans hundreds of thousands of clones, roughly nine tenths being singletons. Cohort 3 donors were reported recovered after two negative PCRs, clearance, or symptom resolution. Sequenced input: PBMCs or T cells enriched from blood (not recorded which). The receptor was derived from a woman in her forties or fifties who had recovered from COVID-19.

CDR3 amino acids: CATSAAGRETQYF. CDR3 sequence (DNA): TGTGCCACCAGTGCCGCAGGGCGGGAGACCCAGTACTTC. The rearrangement joins TRBV24-1 to TRBJ2-5, with D perhaps matching TRBD1 (5 bases). Germline assignment: CDR1 KGHDR and CDR2 SFDVKD. The germline V and J ends were trimmed by 5 bases and 5 bases, with 11 bases remaining between them. There are 13 residues in the CDR3.